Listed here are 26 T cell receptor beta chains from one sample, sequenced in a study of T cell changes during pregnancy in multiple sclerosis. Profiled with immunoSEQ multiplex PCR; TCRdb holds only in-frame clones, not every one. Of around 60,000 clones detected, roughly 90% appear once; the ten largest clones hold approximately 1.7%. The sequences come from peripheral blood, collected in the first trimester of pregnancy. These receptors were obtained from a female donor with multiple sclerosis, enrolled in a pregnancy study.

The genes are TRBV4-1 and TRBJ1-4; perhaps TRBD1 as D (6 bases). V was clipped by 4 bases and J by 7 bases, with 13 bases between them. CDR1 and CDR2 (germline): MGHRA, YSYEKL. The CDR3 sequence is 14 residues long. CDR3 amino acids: CASSPQGRGEKLFF. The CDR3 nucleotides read TGCGCCAGCAGCCCACAGGGAAGGGGTGAAAAACTGTTTTTT.

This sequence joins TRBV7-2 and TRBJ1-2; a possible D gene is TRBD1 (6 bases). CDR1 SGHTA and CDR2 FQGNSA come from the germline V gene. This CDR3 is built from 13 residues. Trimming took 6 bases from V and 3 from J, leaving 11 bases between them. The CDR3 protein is CASREGQHYGYTF. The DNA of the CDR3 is TGTGCCAGCAGGGAAGGACAGCACTATGGCTACACCTTC.

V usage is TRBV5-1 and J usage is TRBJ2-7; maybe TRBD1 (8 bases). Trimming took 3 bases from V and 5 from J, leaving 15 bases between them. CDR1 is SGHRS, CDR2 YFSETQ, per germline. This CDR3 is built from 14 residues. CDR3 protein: CASSWGGQDDEQYF. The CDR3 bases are TGCGCCAGCAGCTGGGGGGGACAGGACGACGAGCAGTACTTC.

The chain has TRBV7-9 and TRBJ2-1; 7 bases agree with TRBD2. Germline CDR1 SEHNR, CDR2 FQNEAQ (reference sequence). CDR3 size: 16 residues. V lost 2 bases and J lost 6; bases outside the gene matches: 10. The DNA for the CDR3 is TGTGCCAGCAGCTTAAGGACTAGTTTTGCAACCAATGAGCAGTTCTTC. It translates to CASSLRTSFATNEQFF.

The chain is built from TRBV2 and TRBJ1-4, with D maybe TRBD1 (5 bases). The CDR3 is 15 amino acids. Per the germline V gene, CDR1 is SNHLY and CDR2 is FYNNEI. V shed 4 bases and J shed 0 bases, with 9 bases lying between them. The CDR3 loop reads CASSAGTSTNEKLFF. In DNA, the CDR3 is TGTGCCAGCAGTGCGGGGACTTCAACTAATGAAAAACTGTTTTTT.

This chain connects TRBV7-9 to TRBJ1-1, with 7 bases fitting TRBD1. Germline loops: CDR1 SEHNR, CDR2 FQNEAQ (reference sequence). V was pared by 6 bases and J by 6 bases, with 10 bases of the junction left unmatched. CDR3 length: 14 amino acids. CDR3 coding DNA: TGTGCCAGCAGATTTACAGGGGTCCCCGCTGAAGCTTTCTTT. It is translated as CASRFTGVPAEAFF.

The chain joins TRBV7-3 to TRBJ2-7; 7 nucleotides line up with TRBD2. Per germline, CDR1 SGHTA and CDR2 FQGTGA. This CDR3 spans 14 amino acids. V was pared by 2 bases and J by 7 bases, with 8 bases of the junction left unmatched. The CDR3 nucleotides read TGTGCCAGCAGCTTACTGGCGGGAGTTGGAGAGCAGTACTTC. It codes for CASSLLAGVGEQYF.

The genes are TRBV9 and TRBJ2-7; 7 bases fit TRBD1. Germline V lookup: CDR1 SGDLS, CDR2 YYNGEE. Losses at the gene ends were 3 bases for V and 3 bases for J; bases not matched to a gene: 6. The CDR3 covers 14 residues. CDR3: CASSAQGLGYEQYF. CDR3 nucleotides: TGTGCCAGCAGCGCACAGGGGTTAGGCTACGAGCAGTACTTC.

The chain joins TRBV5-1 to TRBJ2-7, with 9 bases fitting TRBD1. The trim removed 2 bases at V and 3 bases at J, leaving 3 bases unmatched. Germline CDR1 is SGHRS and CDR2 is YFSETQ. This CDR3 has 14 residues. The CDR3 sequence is CASSFPGQGYEQYF. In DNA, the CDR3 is TGCGCCAGCAGCTTTCCGGGACAGGGCTACGAGCAGTACTTC.

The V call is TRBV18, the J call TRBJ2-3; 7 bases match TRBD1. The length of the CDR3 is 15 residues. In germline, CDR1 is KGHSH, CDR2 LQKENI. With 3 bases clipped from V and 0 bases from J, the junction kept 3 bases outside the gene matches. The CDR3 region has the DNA TGTGCCAGCTCACCGGGACAGATTAGCACAGATACGCAGTATTTT. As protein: CASSPGQISTDTQYF. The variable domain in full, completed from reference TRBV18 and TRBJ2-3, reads NAGVMQNPRHLVRRRGQEARLRCSPMKGHSHVYWYRQLPEEGLKFMVYLQKENIIDESGMPKERFSAEFPKEGPSILRIQQVVRGDSAAYFCASSPGQISTDTQYFGPGTRLTVL.

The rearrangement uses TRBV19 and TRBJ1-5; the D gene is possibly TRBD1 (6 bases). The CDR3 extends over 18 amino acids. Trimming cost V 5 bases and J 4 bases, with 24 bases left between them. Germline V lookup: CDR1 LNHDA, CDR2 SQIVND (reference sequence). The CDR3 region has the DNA TGTGCCAGTAGTCCCGGGGGCCCCGGAGTGGGAGGGAATCAGCCCCAGCATTTT. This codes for CASSPGGPGVGGNQPQHF.

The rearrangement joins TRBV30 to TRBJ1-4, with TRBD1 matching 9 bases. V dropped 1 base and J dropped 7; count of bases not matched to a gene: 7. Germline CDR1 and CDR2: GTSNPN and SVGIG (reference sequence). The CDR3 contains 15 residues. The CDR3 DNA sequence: TGTGCCTGGAGTGAAATGGGGACAGGGCCTGAAAAACTGTTTTTT. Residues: CAWSEMGTGPEKLFF.

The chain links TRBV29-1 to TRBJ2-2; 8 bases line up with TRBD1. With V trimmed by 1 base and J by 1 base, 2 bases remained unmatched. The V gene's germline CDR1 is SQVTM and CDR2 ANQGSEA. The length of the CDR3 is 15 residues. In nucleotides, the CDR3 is TGCAGCGTTGAAGGTGGACAGGGGAACACCGGGGAGCTGTTTTTT. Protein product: CSVEGGQGNTGELFF.

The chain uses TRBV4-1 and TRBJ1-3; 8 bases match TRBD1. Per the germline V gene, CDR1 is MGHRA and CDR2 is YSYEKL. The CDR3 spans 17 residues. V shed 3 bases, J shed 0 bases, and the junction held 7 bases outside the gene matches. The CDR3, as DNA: TGCGCCAGCAGCCAGATGACAGGGGAAAGCTCTGGAAACACCATATATTTT. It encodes CASSQMTGESSGNTIYF.

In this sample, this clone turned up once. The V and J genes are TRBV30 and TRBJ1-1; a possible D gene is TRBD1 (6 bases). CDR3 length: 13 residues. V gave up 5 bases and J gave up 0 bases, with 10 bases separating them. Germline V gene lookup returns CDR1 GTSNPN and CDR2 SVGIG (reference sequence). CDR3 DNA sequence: TGTGCCTGGGGACAGCTCATGAACACTGAAGCTTTCTTT. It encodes CAWGQLMNTEAFF.

The CDR3 sequence: CASSLWGDKNTEAFF. The CDR3, as DNA: TGCGCCAGCAGCTTGTGGGGAGATAAGAACACTGAAGCTTTCTTT. The rearrangement uses TRBV5-1 and TRBJ1-1; no definite D call. Trimming cost V 1 base and J 1 base, with 11 bases left between them. The CDR3 runs to 15 residues. Per germline, CDR1 SGHRS and CDR2 YFSETQ.

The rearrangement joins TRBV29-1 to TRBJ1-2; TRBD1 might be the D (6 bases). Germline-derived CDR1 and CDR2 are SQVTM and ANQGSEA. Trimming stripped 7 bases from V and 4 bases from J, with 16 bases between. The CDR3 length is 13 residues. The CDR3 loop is CSAENREFYGYTF. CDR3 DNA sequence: TGCAGCGCTGAGAACAGGGAGTTCTATGGCTACACCTTC.

Here the CDR3 DNA reads TGTGCCAGCAGCCTGACTAGCGGGAGGGGGGAAGGAGATACGCAGTATTTT. It yields the protein CASSLTSGRGEGDTQYF. The gene calls are TRBV28 and TRBJ2-3; TRBD2 matches at 14 bases. This CDR3 is built from 17 residues. The ends lost 6 bases at V and 5 bases at J; junction bases unmatched: 10. Germline V gene lookup returns CDR1 MDHEN and CDR2 SYDVKM.

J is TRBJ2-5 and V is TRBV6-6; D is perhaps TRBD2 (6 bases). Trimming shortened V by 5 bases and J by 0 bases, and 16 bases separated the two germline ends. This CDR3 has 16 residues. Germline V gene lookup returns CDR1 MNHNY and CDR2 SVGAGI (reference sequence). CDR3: CASSPKGGQYQETQYF. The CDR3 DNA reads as TGTGCCAGCAGTCCCAAAGGAGGGCAGTACCAAGAGACCCAGTACTTC.

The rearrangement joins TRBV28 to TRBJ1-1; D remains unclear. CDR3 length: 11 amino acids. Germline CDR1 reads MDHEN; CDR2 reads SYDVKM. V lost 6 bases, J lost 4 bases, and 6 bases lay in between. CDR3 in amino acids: CASRLGTEAFF. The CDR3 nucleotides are TGTGCCAGCAGGCTAGGCACTGAAGCTTTCTTT.

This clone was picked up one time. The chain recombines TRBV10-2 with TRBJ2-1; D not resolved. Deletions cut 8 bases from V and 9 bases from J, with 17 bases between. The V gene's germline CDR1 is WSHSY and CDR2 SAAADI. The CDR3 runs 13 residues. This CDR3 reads CASQRSGIGEQFF. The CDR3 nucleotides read TGCGCCAGCCAGAGATCAGGCATAGGTGAGCAGTTCTTC.

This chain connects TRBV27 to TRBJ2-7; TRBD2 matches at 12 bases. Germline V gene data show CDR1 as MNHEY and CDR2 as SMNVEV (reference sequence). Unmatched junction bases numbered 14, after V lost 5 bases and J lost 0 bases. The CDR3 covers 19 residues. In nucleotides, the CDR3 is TGTGCCAGCAGTGCCACTAGCGGGAGGCTTATCTCCGACTCCTACGAGCAGTACTTC. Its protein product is CASSATSGRLISDSYEQYF.

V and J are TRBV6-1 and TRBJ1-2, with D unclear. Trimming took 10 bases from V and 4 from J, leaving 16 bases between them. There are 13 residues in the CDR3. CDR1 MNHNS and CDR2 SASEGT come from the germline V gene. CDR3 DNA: TGTGCCACCTCGTCGGGGAACTCCTATGGCTACACCTTC. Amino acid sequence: CATSSGNSYGYTF.

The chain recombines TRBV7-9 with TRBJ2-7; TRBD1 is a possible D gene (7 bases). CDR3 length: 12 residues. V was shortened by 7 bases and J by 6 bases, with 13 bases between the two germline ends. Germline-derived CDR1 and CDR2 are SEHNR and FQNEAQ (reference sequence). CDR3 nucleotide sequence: TGTGCCAGCACCGCAGGGGGGCTCGAGCAGTACTTC. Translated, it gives CASTAGGLEQYF. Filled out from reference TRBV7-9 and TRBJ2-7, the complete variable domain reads DTGVSQNPRHKITKRGQNVTFRCDPISEHNRLYWYRQTLGQGPEFLTYFQNEAQLEKSRLLSDRFSAERPKGSFSTLEIQRTEQGDSAMYLCASTAGGLEQYFGPGTRLTVT.

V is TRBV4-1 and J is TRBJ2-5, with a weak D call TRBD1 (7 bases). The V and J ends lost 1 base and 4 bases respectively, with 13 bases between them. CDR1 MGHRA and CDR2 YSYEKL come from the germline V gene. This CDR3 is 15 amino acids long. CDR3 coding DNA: TGCGCCAGCAGCCAAGGGCCAGGGGGAGGAGAGACCCAGTACTTC. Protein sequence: CASSQGPGGGETQYF.

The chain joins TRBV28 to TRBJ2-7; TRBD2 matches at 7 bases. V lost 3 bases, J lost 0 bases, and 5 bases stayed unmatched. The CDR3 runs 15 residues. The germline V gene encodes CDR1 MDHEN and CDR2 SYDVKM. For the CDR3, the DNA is TGTGCCAGCAGTTTGAGTAGCGGGCCCTCCTACGAGCAGTACTTC. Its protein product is CASSLSSGPSYEQYF.